Below, 9 T cell receptor beta chains from the same sample are listed, as sequenced in a study of beta chain features in type 1 diabetes (dated by TCRdb to between 2017 and 2018). Preparation of the library involved the immunoSEQ multiplex PCR assay. The entire isolated RNA was reverse transcribed using the High Capacity cDNA Reverse Transcription Kit, and thus expressed TCRB transcripts were sequenced. TCRdb obtained this table from immuneACCESS and retained in-frame rearrangements with V and J assigned. These tables miss some clones; where compared with another copy, unresolved V genes account for less than half of the shortfall, and the remainder is unexplained. The sample table lists about 360,000 clones, over 10% of them with a count of one. Clones ranked in the top ten supply roughly 0.017% of the sample. Material: naive CD4+ T cells from blood. The label giving this sample's cell subset or site can be read as: true naive CD4+ T cells. These receptors were collected from a man between 18 and 35 years old in good health.

This clone showed up just a few times. V usage is TRBV28 and J usage is TRBJ1-5; a weak D match, TRBD1 (5 bases). This CDR3 comprises 15 residues. The germline V gene has CDR1 MDHEN and CDR2 SYDVKM. V shed 6 bases and J shed 0 bases, with 12 bases lying between them. The CDR3 loop reads CASSTGGYSNQPQHF. The CDR3 region has the DNA TGTGCCAGCAGCACCGGGGGATATAGCAATCAGCCCCAGCATTTT.

The rearrangement joins TRBV10-2 to TRBJ1-2, with D uncertain. Germline CDR1 is WSHSY and CDR2 is SAAADI. The V end was cut by 3 bases, the J end by 5 bases, with 13 bases between. The CDR3 covers 14 residues. The CDR3 DNA is TGCGCCAGCAGTGATGTGAAGCCAGGTTATGGCTACACCTTC. This translates into CASSDVKPGYGYTF.

The V and J genes are TRBV6-6 and TRBJ1-5; TRBD1 might be the D (5 bases). V was pared by 5 bases and J by 3 bases, with 11 bases between. The CDR3 extends over 14 amino acids. Germline V gene sequence: CDR1 MNHNY, CDR2 SVGAGI (reference sequence). CDR3 sequence (DNA): TGTGCCAGCAGTATCCTAGGGGACAATCAGCCCCAGCATTTT. This gives the protein CASSILGDNQPQHF.

In this sample, this clone turned up a few times. The rearrangement uses TRBV30 and TRBJ1-1; unclear D gene. The CDR3 has 12 residues. Germline assignment: CDR1 GTSNPN and CDR2 SVGIG (reference sequence). The ends were cut back, 3 bases at V and 9 bases at J, with 14 bases in the middle. The CDR3 sequence: CAWSPGSFKAFF. The CDR3 nucleotides are TGTGCCTGGAGCCCCGGTTCGTTTAAAGCTTTCTTT. The whole variable domain, remainder taken from reference TRBV30 and TRBJ1-1, is SQTIHQWPATLVQPVGSPLSLECTVEGTSNPNLYWYRQAAGRGLQLLFYSVGIGQISSEVPQNLSASRPQDRQFILSSKKLLLSDSGFYLCAWSPGSFKAFFGQGTRLTVV.

This clone was seen only a few times. The V call is TRBV29-1, the J call TRBJ2-7; weak D call: TRBD1 (5 bases). Between the trimmed V and J ends, which lost 6 bases and 5 bases, there was a span of 20 bases. The CDR3 has 14 amino acids. Germline V gives CDR1 SQVTM, CDR2 ANQGSEA. As DNA, the CDR3 is TGCAGCGTCGATACAGGAACGGATTGGAACGAGCAGTACTTC. Protein product: CSVDTGTDWNEQYF.

This clone has just a few counts. This chain uses TRBV7-9 with TRBJ2-7, with 10 nucleotides matching TRBD1. J lost 5 bases, V lost 5 bases, and 6 bases had no gene match. Germline V lookup: CDR1 SEHNR, CDR2 FQNEAQ (reference sequence). This CDR3 region has 14 residues. CDR3 DNA sequence: TGTGCCAGCAGCCCCCGGGACAGGGGCAACGAGCAGTACTTC. It is translated as CASSPRDRGNEQYF.

This clone has just a few counts. The J gene is TRBJ2-1, the V gene TRBV30, with a weak D call TRBD2 (6 bases). The CDR3 extends over 14 amino acids. Trimming took off 3 bases at V and 3 bases at J, with 12 bases between the two ends. The V gene's germline CDR1 is GTSNPN and CDR2 SVGIG (reference sequence). CDR3 nucleotides: TGTGCCTGGAGGGGGGAGGATTACTACAATGAGCAGTTCTTC. Translation gives CAWRGEDYYNEQFF.

This clone was counted between two and nine times. The V and J genes are TRBV21-1 and TRBJ1-4; no DNA check was done on the table's D call, TRBD1. TRBV21-1 is tagged as a pseudogene. The CDR3 spans 18 residues. The CDR3 sequence is CASRIAGTEVATNEKLFF. In nucleotides, the CDR3 is TGTGCCAGCAGGATCGCCGGGACAGAGGTTGCAACTAATGAAAAACTGTTTTTT.

This chain links TRBV6-5 with TRBJ1-1, with TRBD1 matching 7 bases. The CDR3 runs to 14 residues. V was clipped by 4 bases and J by 5 bases; unmatched bases: 7. Germline V gives CDR1 MNHEY, CDR2 SVGAGI. The DNA of the CDR3 is TGTGCCAGCAGTTTACAGGGGCTACGGACTGAAGCTTTCTTT. This codes for CASSLQGLRTEAFF.